The clone carrying this T cell receptor beta chain occurred a few times. Its target is not known. PCR used 60 Vbeta primers and 13 Jbeta primers. Sequencing was performed with immunoSEQ multiplex PCR; in TCRdb, only in-frame clones are kept and a portion is missing. The repertoire holds some 110,000 clones, with nearly 75% as singletons. Trimming took 0 bases from V and 7 from J, leaving 10 bases between them. Germline V gene sequence: CDR1 SGHKS, CDR2 YYEKEE (reference sequence). CDR3 length: 13 amino acids. This entry is derived from a study of cytomegalovirus exposure and HLA in healthy donors. Study background: A prior analysis found 117 million unique TCR beta sequences from approximately 190 million T cells. Study-wide findings and caveats: The listing of roughly 160 TCR beta chains classed them as cytomegalovirus-associated.

The sequencing input was PBMCs. This clonotype was sampled from a man younger than 45 in good health and CMV-seropositive. The chain is built from TRBV5-5 and TRBJ1-2, with unresolved D. CDR3 coding DNA: TGTGCCAGCAGCTTGGGCCGGGAGGCTGGCTACACCTTC. This codes for CASSLGREAGYTF. The variable domain in full, with the rest retrieved from reference TRBV5-5 and TRBJ1-2, is DAGVTQSPTHLIKTRGQQVTLRCSPISGHKSVSWYQQVLGQGPQFIFQYYEKEERGRGNFPDRFSARQFPNYSSELNVNALLLGDSALYLCASSLGREAGYTFGSGTRLTVV.